The source of this T cell receptor (beta chain) is a study of blood T cell repertoires in COVID-19. At the level of the study: Whether acute or convalescent, the COVID-19 samples came from the United States, Italy and Spain.

As processed by the authors: Amplification with reference gene primers provided the estimates of nucleated cell counts. Profiling relied on immunoSEQ multiplex PCR, and the TCRdb table lists in-frame clones only, not all of them. V and J calls and clone size are given by that table; D and trimming were obtained from the DNA. Of around 500,000 clones listed, around 85% were seen once; the top ten hold around 7.9%. Trimming removed 4 bases from V and 1 base from J, with 19 bases in between. The CDR3 covers 17 residues. Germline loops: CDR1 LGHNT, CDR2 FRNRAP. Assignment of participants to cohorts was predicated upon participant-reported clinical history.

The rearrangement joins TRBV12-5 to TRBJ1-1; D remains unclear. The sample comprised PBMCs or T cells enriched from blood (not recorded which). This clonotype originated in a woman aged 60-70 years who had recovered from COVID-19. The CDR3 is CASGSPGSEVWNTEAFF. CDR3 bases: TGTGCTAGTGGTTCGCCGGGGAGTGAAGTTTGGAACACTGAAGCTTTCTTT.